These 16 T cell receptor beta chains originate from one sample sequenced in a study of T-cell reconstitution after alpha-beta-depleted transplantation in children. Unique molecular identifiers were incorporated when the TCRbeta library was constructed. TCRdb fed the PCR reads into MiXCR, producing one record per CDR3 protein. The table includes 330,000 or so distinct CDR3 sequences, 10% detected once. This specimen was PBMCs from the stem cell graft donor, taken from the stem cell graft. The receptors here all came from a human donor who donated a stem cell graft to a child with acute lymphoblastic leukemia.

This sequence joins TRBV6-2 or TRBV6-3 and TRBJ2-2, with 14 positions matching TRBD2. The V gene's germline CDR1 is MNHEY and CDR2 SVGEGT. The CDR3 totals 17 residues. Trimming at V came to 5 bases and at J to 3 bases, leaving 5 bases not matched to a gene. CDR3 DNA: TGTGCCAGCAGTCCCGGGACTAGCGGGAGATACACCGGGGAGCTGTTTTTT. Translating gives CASSPGTSGRYTGELFF.

This clonotype was counted between two and nine times. The chain uses TRBV3-1 and TRBJ2-1; no reliable D call. Germline CDR1 is LGHDT and CDR2 is YNNKEL (reference sequence). CDR3 length equals 16 residues. Trimming stripped 2 bases from V and 5 bases from J, with 16 bases between. CDR3 sequence (DNA): TGTGCCAGCAGCCAACCGCGTCGCCAGGCGCACAATGAGCAGTTCTTC. Protein: CASSQPRRQAHNEQFF.

This clonotype has a handful of counts. V and J are TRBV29-1 and TRBJ2-5; 8 bases map to TRBD2. Germline lookup yields CDR1 SQVTM and CDR2 ANQGSEA. The ends lost 0 bases at V and 5 bases at J; junction bases unmatched: 5. The CDR3 spans 14 residues. The chain's CDR3 is CSVEDGLAGETQYF. In nucleotides, the CDR3 is TGCAGCGTTGAAGACGGACTAGCTGGGGAGACCCAGTACTTC. The full variable domain, in which reference TRBV29-1 and TRBJ2-5 provide the parts outside the CDR3, is SAVISQKPSRDICQRGTSLTIQCQVDSQVTMMFWYRQQPGQSLTLIATANQGSEATYESGFVIDKFPISRPNLTFSTLTVSNMSPEDSSIYLCSVEDGLAGETQYFGPGTRLLVL.

The table lists this clonotype with a count of one. This could be a read error, since a much larger clone is one nucleotide away. CDR3 nucleotides: TGTGCCAGCAGCTGGGCCACCGGGGAGCTGTTTTTT. This gives the protein CASSWATGELFF. This rearrangement joins TRBV7-8 to TRBJ2-2; D ambiguous. The CDR3 sequence is 12 residues long. Looked up from germline, CDR1 is SGHVS and CDR2 is FQNEAQ. V gave up 4 bases and J gave up 4 bases, with 4 bases separating them. Full variable domain (outside the CDR3, taken from reference TRBV7-8 and TRBJ2-2): GAGVSQSPRYKVAKRGQDVALRCDPISGHVSLFWYQQALGQGPEFLTYFQNEAQLDKSGLPSDRFFAERPEGSVSTLKIQRTQQEDSAVYLCASSWATGELFFGEGSRLTVL.

Only a few counts were recorded for this clonotype. V usage is TRBV24-1 and J usage is TRBJ2-7; 7 bases align to TRBD1. The germline V gene encodes CDR1 KGHDR and CDR2 SFDVKD. This CDR3 has 14 amino acids. The junction had 11 bases not matched to a gene; V was cut back by 9 bases and J by 4 bases. The CDR3 DNA reads as TGTGCCACCCTTCAAGACAGGGAAGAATACGAGCAGTACTTC. It encodes CATLQDREEYEQYF.

The gene calls are TRBV19 and TRBJ1-1, with D uncertain. V was pared by 3 bases and J by 4 bases, with 9 bases between. Germline V gene lookup returns CDR1 LNHDA and CDR2 SQIVND (reference sequence). The CDR3 totals 13 residues. The CDR3 sequence: CASSITRSTEAFF. Here the CDR3 DNA reads TGTGCCAGTAGTATCACTCGGAGCACTGAAGCTTTCTTT.

This clonotype was seen only a few times. V is TRBV7-1 and J is TRBJ2-3; 9 bases line up with TRBD2. TRBV7-1 is an ORF, with its function uncertain. The CDR3 contains 23 residues. V trimming: 3 bases; J trimming: 2 bases; junction bases outside the gene matches: 27. For the CDR3, the DNA is TGTGCCAGCAGCTCCCGCCAAATATCGACTAGCGGAGGGCCCTTTACCCCCACAGATACGCAGTATTTT. Its translation is CASSSRQISTSGGPFTPTDTQYF.

In this sample, this clonotype turned up a few times. The rearrangement joins TRBV20-1 to TRBJ2-2; D gene uncertain. Germline V gives CDR1 DFQATT, CDR2 SNEGSKA (reference sequence). Trimming left V 0 bases short and J 4 bases short, with 6 bases between. The CDR3 is 13 amino acids. DNA for the CDR3: TGCAGTGCTAGAGATGAGAGCACCGGGGAGCTGTTTTTT. This gives the protein CSARDESTGELFF.

The chain has TRBV6-1 and TRBJ2-6; D is perhaps TRBD1 or TRBD2 (5 bases each). This CDR3 has 19 amino acids. Germline loops: CDR1 MNHNS, CDR2 SASEGT. V was shortened by 6 bases and J by 0 bases, with 21 bases between the two germline ends. The CDR3 here is CASSRPSGTVVSGANVLTF. The CDR3 DNA reads TGTGCCAGCAGCCGCCCCTCCGGGACGGTAGTCTCTGGGGCCAACGTCCTGACTTTC.

V gene TRBV7-9 combines with J gene TRBJ2-5; 9 bases fit TRBD2. This CDR3 has 14 residues. J lost 3 bases, V lost 7 bases, and 6 bases had no gene match. CDR1 is SEHNR, CDR2 FQNEAQ, per germline (reference sequence). CDR3 in amino acids: CASNRVAGEETQYF. In DNA, the CDR3 is TGTGCCAGCAACCGGGTAGCGGGAGAAGAGACCCAGTACTTC.

The chain uses TRBV4-1 and TRBJ2-7; D is unclear. The CDR3 loop spans 15 amino acids. CDR1 MGHRA and CDR2 YSYEKL come from the germline V gene. The ends were cut back, 6 bases at V and 2 bases at J, with 17 bases in the middle. CDR3 sequence reads: CASSHLTLGTYEQYF. DNA of the CDR3: TGCGCCAGCAGTCATCTAACACTTGGGACCTACGAGCAGTACTTC.

The rearrangement links TRBV7-9 to TRBJ2-5, with D perhaps TRBD2 (6 bases). This CDR3 region has 16 residues. V shed 5 bases and J shed 0 bases, with 16 bases lying between them. Looked up from germline, CDR1 is SEHNR and CDR2 is FQNEAQ (reference sequence). The DNA of the CDR3 is TGTGCCAGCAGCCTCGGGAGTAGCGGAGACCAAGAGACCCAGTACTTC. Protein: CASSLGSSGDQETQYF. Complete variable domain (other parts from reference TRBV7-9 and TRBJ2-5): DTGVSQNPRHKITKRGQNVTFRCDPISEHNRLYWYRQTLGQGPEFLTYFQNEAQLEKSRLLSDRFSAERPKGSFSTLEIQRTEQGDSAMYLCASSLGSSGDQETQYFGPGTRLLVL.

The sample holds a few counts of this clonotype. V and J are TRBV10-3 and TRBJ2-2; D possibly uses TRBD1 or TRBD2 (5 bases each). Trimming cost V 10 bases and J 1 base, with 13 bases left between them. This CDR3 region has 14 residues. Germline lookup yields CDR1 ENHRY and CDR2 SYGVKD. The CDR3 DNA follows: TGTGCCACCCTAGGGACCGAGAACACCGGGGAGCTGTTTTTT. Amino acids: CATLGTENTGELFF.

CDR3 DNA: TGTGCCAGCAGCCTTCGGGACAGCGCGTTCACTGGAGGGGCCAACGTCCTGACTTTC. This codes for CASSLRDSAFTGGANVLTF. J is TRBJ2-6 and V is TRBV3-1; 7 bases fit TRBD1. The trim removed 4 bases at V and 4 bases at J, leaving 16 bases unmatched. The CDR3 consists of 19 residues. Germline V gives CDR1 LGHDT, CDR2 YNNKEL (reference sequence).

This clonotype came up many times. This rearrangement joins TRBV28 to TRBJ2-1; 9 nucleotides match TRBD2. The V segment lost 4 bases and the J segment 4 bases; nucleotides outside the gene matches: 14. CDR3 size: 18 residues. From germline, CDR1 is MDHEN and CDR2 SYDVKM. CDR3 DNA: TGTGCCAGCAGTTCGGTAGCGGGGGCACGTCGGGGGTACAATGAGCAGTTCTTC. Its protein product is CASSSVAGARRGYNEQFF.

V and J are TRBV2 and TRBJ1-1; TRBD1 matches 10 bases. The CDR3 runs 14 residues. Trimming at V came to 11 bases and at J to 5 bases, leaving 11 bases not matched to a gene. Germline-derived CDR1 and CDR2 are SNHLY and FYNNEI. The CDR3 nucleotides are TGTGCCTCCAGTGGGGACAGGGGTTGGACTGAAGCTTTCTTT. This sequence encodes CASSGDRGWTEAFF.